This section outlines one TCR beta chain sequence together with its context. Generated by immunoSEQ multiplex PCR, the TCRdb table keeps only in-frame clones and is missing some. The sample includes roughly 550,000 clones, 78% of them seen just once. The data stem from a study of shared T cell receptors in the human thymus. This sample also appeared in a second study, on human thymus T cells. From that report: Thymus tissue for the work was resected from patients undergoing corrective heart surgery. In thymic and blood repertoires alike, V and J usage looked biased. Thymic repertoires overlap heavily among unrelated individuals, related research has reported.

The receptor comes from a boy less than two years old with a congenital heart defect. Sequencing was done on a sample of thymocytes.

CDR3 sequence: CASSQDTYPAGGDNEQFF. Here the CDR3 DNA reads TGCGCCAGCAGCCAAGATACCTACCCAGCGGGGGGGGACAATGAGCAGTTCTTC. V is TRBV4-3 and J is TRBJ2-1, with 10 bases identical to TRBD2. V lost 0 bases, J lost 5 bases, and 10 bases stayed unmatched. This CDR3 region has 18 residues. Per the germline V gene, CDR1 is LGHNA and CDR2 is YSLEER.